Below, 9 T cell receptor beta chains from the same sample are listed, as sequenced in a study of blood T cell repertoires in COVID-19. The table came from immunoSEQ multiplex PCR; TCRdb's copy has only in-frame clones and leaves some out. Of around 300,000 clones in the sample, 90% are singletons; the top ten hold around 4.3%. Sample: PBMCs or T cells enriched from blood (not recorded which). The receptors originated from a woman in her late teens or twenties with acute COVID-19.

This rearrangement joins TRBV2 to TRBJ1-3; 8 bases agree with TRBD1. The V segment lost 6 bases and the J segment 2 bases; nucleotides outside the gene matches: 6. The CDR3 contains 15 residues. The germline CDR1 and CDR2 sequences are SNHLY and FYNNEI. The CDR3 DNA reads as TGTGCCAGCAGAGGACAGGGAAGTCCTGGAAACACCATATATTTT. It yields the protein CASRGQGSPGNTIYF.

CDR3 DNA: TGCGCCAGCAGCCCGGACAGGGGAAACACCATATATTTT. Translating it yields CASSPDRGNTIYF. J is TRBJ1-3 and V is TRBV5-1, with 7 bases identical to TRBD1. With 4 bases clipped from V and 4 bases from J, the junction kept 2 bases outside the gene matches. CDR1 and CDR2 from the germline V gene are SGHRS and YFSETQ. CDR3 size: 13 residues.

The rearrangement uses TRBV18 and TRBJ2-1; no reliable D call. Trimming pared 0 bases from V and 3 bases from J, leaving 12 bases between. The CDR3 is 16 amino acids. CDR1 and CDR2 from the germline V gene are KGHSH and LQKENI. CDR3 amino acids: CASSPPVSPDYNEQFF. The CDR3 DNA is TGTGCCAGCTCACCACCAGTAAGCCCTGACTACAATGAGCAGTTCTTC.

The chain employs TRBV5-1 and TRBJ1-1; 8 bases fit TRBD1. J was trimmed by 7 bases and V by 2 bases; bases with no gene match: 10. CDR3 length equals 15 residues. Germline assignment: CDR1 SGHRS and CDR2 YFSETQ. CDR3 protein: CASSFYLDRAGEAFF. CDR3 in DNA: TGCGCCAGCAGCTTCTATTTGGACAGGGCAGGTGAAGCTTTCTTT.

V and J are TRBV19 and TRBJ2-7; 7 nucleotides match TRBD1. CDR1 and CDR2 from the germline V gene are LNHDA and SQIVND (reference sequence). CDR3 length equals 14 residues. J lost 2 bases, V lost 3 bases, and 4 bases had no gene match. CDR3 coding DNA: TGTGCCAGTAGTATTGGTGGGACAGCCTACGAGCAGTACTTC. This gives the protein CASSIGGTAYEQYF.

V and J are TRBV2 and TRBJ2-3, with 7 bases aligning to TRBD2. The V gene's germline CDR1 is SNHLY and CDR2 FYNNEI. J was trimmed by 6 bases and V by 11 bases; bases with no gene match: 14. The length of the CDR3 is 14 residues. The CDR3 region is CASSGSGTWDTQYF. The CDR3, as DNA: TGTGCCTCCTCCGGGAGCGGGACGTGGGATACGCAGTATTTT.

About this clone itself: One end of the junction is discordant with germline, which a read error may explain. The chain joins TRBV4-1 to TRBJ2-5, with TRBD2 matching 7 bases. This CDR3 comprises 14 residues. Germline V gene data show CDR1 as MGHRA and CDR2 as YSYEKL. The CDR3 protein is CASGQGGRGETQYF. CDR3 nucleotides: TGCGCCAGCGGCCAAGGTGGGAGGGGAGAGACCCAGTACTTC.

The rearrangement uses TRBV11-3 and TRBJ2-7, with D unclear. Germline V lookup: CDR1 SGHNT, CDR2 YENEEA. There are 15 residues in the CDR3. The V end lost 3 bases, the J end lost 0 bases, and 12 bases lay between the germline ends. The CDR3 bases are TGTGCCAGCAGCTTGCAGGCCTATAGCTCCTACGAGCAGTACTTC. It yields the protein CASSLQAYSSYEQYF.

The chain uses TRBV28 and TRBJ1-1; 9 positions agree with TRBD1. CDR3 length: 17 residues. Germline values: CDR1 MDHEN, CDR2 SYDVKM. V was pared by 6 bases and J by 1 base, with 12 bases of the junction left unmatched. CDR3 sequence (DNA): TGTGCCAGCAGCGTCCCCCCGGGACAGGGAGGGAACACTGAAGCTTTCTTT. Residues: CASSVPPGQGGNTEAFF.